The 17 T cell receptor beta chains listed next were all sequenced from one sample in a study of T cell repertoires in cytomegalovirus infection. TCRdb used MiXCR to reprocess the reads, holding one entry per CDR3 protein. The sample holds fewer than 400,000 distinct CDR3 sequences, 15% to 20% seen once. The sample consisted of PBMCs. These receptors were taken from a human donor in good health (CMV status not recorded). Some clones in this sample may be carry-over from other donors' samples.

The chain carries TRBV4-3 and TRBJ1-2; D perhaps matches TRBD1 (6 bases). There are 15 residues in the CDR3. From germline, CDR1 is LGHNA and CDR2 YSLEER. Trimming removed 0 bases at V and 4 bases at J, with 12 bases between. The CDR3, as DNA: TGCGCCAGCAGCCAAGATGGAAACAGGGTCTATGGCTACACCTTC. Translation gives CASSQDGNRVYGYTF.

This CDR3 reads CASRGGGQETQYF. CDR3 coding DNA: TGTGCCAGTAGAGGCGGGGGGCAAGAGACCCAGTACTTC. This sequence joins TRBV19 and TRBJ2-5; 8 nucleotides agree with TRBD2. The V segment lost 6 bases and the J segment 2 bases; nucleotides outside the gene matches: 2. CDR1 and CDR2 (germline): LNHDA, SQIVND (reference sequence). The CDR3 covers 13 residues.

This clonotype was seen ten or more times. This sequence joins TRBV7-2 and TRBJ1-2; 7 nucleotides match TRBD1. Germline values: CDR1 SGHTA, CDR2 FQGNSA. The CDR3 spans 14 residues. J gave up 4 bases and V 5 bases, and 7 bases lay outside the gene matches. The CDR3 DNA reads as TGTGCCAGCAGCCCTGGGACAGAAAGCTATGGCTACACCTTC. Amino acid sequence: CASSPGTESYGYTF.

This clonotype was detected ten times or more. The chain couples TRBV7-2 to TRBJ1-4; TRBD1 matches at 7 bases. This CDR3 has 14 residues. The V gene end was trimmed by 2 bases and the J gene end by 7 bases; junction bases not matched to a gene: 4. Germline V gene sequence: CDR1 SGHTA, CDR2 FQGNSA. The DNA for the CDR3 is TGTGCCAGCAGCTTACAAGGGGGCGGTGAAAAACTGTTTTTT. Amino acids: CASSLQGGGEKLFF.

On this clonotype itself: Given a much more abundant clone one base away, this may be a read error. This rearrangement joins TRBV6-1 to TRBJ2-7, with D perhaps being TRBD1 or TRBD2 (5 bases each). The V and J ends lost 0 bases and 7 bases respectively, with 19 bases between them. CDR1 and CDR2 (germline): MNHNS, SASEGT. This CDR3 contains 16 residues. The chain's CDR3 is CASSEAVFGGMEEQYF. The CDR3, as DNA: TGTGCCAGCAGTGAAGCCGTGTTTGGGGGTATGGAGGAGCAGTACTTC.

The chain joins TRBV6-2 or TRBV6-3 to TRBJ1-1; the D gene is possibly TRBD1 (5 bases). The length of the CDR3 is 14 residues. Trimming shortened V by 3 bases and J by 6 bases, and 14 bases separated the two germline ends. The V gene's germline CDR1 is MNHEY and CDR2 SVGEGT. The CDR3 sequence: CASSYRGVWAEAFF. As DNA, the CDR3 is TGTGCCAGCAGTTATCGGGGCGTTTGGGCTGAAGCTTTCTTT.

This clonotype has at least ten counts. The chain uses TRBV7-2 and TRBJ1-1, with D perhaps TRBD1 (5 bases). V was clipped by 5 bases and J by 5 bases, with 15 bases between them. This CDR3 has 14 amino acids. Germline assignment: CDR1 SGHTA and CDR2 FQGNSA. The DNA for the CDR3 is TGTGCCAGCAGCCCCCTAAAAAGGGGAACTGAAGCTTTCTTT. Its translation is CASSPLKRGTEAFF.

This clonotype came up a few times. V and J are TRBV12-3 or TRBV12-4 and TRBJ1-5; possible D gene TRBD1, 6 bases. CDR3 length: 14 amino acids. Trimming cost V 2 bases and J 7 bases, with 12 bases left between them. The CDR3: CASSLTGSRQPQHF. Here the CDR3 DNA reads TGTGCCAGCAGTTTAACAGGGTCTCGGCAGCCCCAGCATTTT.

This clonotype was recorded a few times. The CDR3 DNA follows: TGTGCCAGCAGTTTATTGGTTAACTATGGCTACACCTTC. Its translation is CASSLLVNYGYTF. This rearrangement joins TRBV28 to TRBJ1-2; D is unresolved. This CDR3 comprises 13 residues. Trimming left V 1 base short and J 1 base short, with 4 bases between. The germline V gene encodes CDR1 MDHEN and CDR2 SYDVKM.

The chain links TRBV12-3 or TRBV12-4 to TRBJ1-1; D might be TRBD1 (6 bases). The CDR3 covers 15 residues. V was trimmed by 6 bases and J by 1 base, leaving 15 bases between them. CDR3: CASRRTGNPNTEAFF. The CDR3 nucleotides read TGTGCCAGCAGAAGAACAGGGAATCCGAACACTGAAGCTTTCTTT.

The chain carries TRBV5-5 and TRBJ1-1; weak D call: TRBD1 (5 bases). CDR1 and CDR2 from the germline V gene are SGHKS and YYEKEE (reference sequence). The germline V and J ends were trimmed by 4 bases and 6 bases, with 10 bases remaining between them. This CDR3 is 12 amino acids long. CDR3 region: CASSGAFSEAFF. In DNA form, the CDR3 reads TGTGCCAGCAGCGGGGCGTTTTCTGAAGCTTTCTTT.

V gene TRBV4-3 combines with J gene TRBJ2-7; 11 bases agree with TRBD2. CDR3 length: 17 amino acids. V shed 1 base and J 4 bases; nucleotides not matched to a gene: 9. Germline lookup yields CDR1 LGHNA and CDR2 YSLEER. The CDR3 nucleotides read TGCGCCAGCAGCCAAGGCCCCGGGACTAGCGGTCCGTACGAGCAGTACTTC. This sequence encodes CASSQGPGTSGPYEQYF.

This clonotype occurred many times. The chain employs TRBV4-1 and TRBJ1-6; D is possibly TRBD1 (5 bases). The CDR3 is 16 residues long. Germline CDR1 and CDR2: MGHRA and YSYEKL. Deletions cut 0 bases from V and 12 bases from J, with 18 bases between. CDR3 amino acids: CASSQDRAQVSRPLHF. The CDR3 bases are TGCGCCAGCAGCCAAGATCGGGCACAGGTATCCCGACCCCTCCACTTT.

V gene TRBV7-6 combines with J gene TRBJ2-7; 8 nucleotides match TRBD2. V shed 5 bases and J 5 bases; nucleotides not matched to a gene: 8. Germline V gene sequence: CDR1 SGHVS, CDR2 FNYEAQ. The CDR3 sequence is 14 residues long. The CDR3 region is CASSPGGPWNEQYF. DNA for the CDR3: TGTGCCAGCAGCCCGGGGGGGCCCTGGAACGAGCAGTACTTC.

This clonotype was counted ten times or more. The rearrangement uses TRBV6-1 and TRBJ2-1, with TRBD1 matching over 9 bases. Germline V gene data show CDR1 as MNHNS and CDR2 as SASEGT. V trimming: 2 bases; J trimming: 4 bases; junction bases outside the gene matches: 12. The CDR3 consists of 18 residues. CDR3 sequence reads: CASSERPGTGQRYNEQFF. In nucleotides, the CDR3 is TGTGCCAGCAGTGAAAGACCCGGGACAGGGCAACGGTACAATGAGCAGTTCTTC.

As concerns this clonotype: Germline and junction disagree at one end, which may indicate a read error. The V gene is TRBV2, the J gene TRBJ2-3, with D perhaps TRBD2 (7 bases). Germline V gives CDR1 SNHLY, CDR2 FYNNEI. The CDR3 consists of 11 residues. The chain's CDR3 is CASGGGGVPDF. Here the CDR3 DNA reads TGTGCCAGCGGAGGGGGGGGAGTCCCTGATTTT.

This clonotype was recorded at least ten times. This chain uses TRBV12-5 with TRBJ1-2; D is unresolved. CDR1 is LGHNT and CDR2 is FRNRAP in the germline V gene. V was cut by 0 bases and J by 8 bases, with 16 bases left in between. This CDR3 comprises 15 residues. The CDR3 DNA is TGTGCTAGTGGTTTGGTACTTCCGAAGTTCAAAGGCTACACCTTC. It codes for CASGLVLPKFKGYTF.